This T cell receptor beta chain originates from a study of CD8 T cells in ankylosing spondylitis (dated by TCRdb to about 2017). General notes on the study: The study set out to find disease-linked TCR variants by profiling T cell receptor beta repertoires in ankylosing spondylitis patients and healthy donors. In total, the full study cohort was made up of about 110 healthy donors and more than 20 ankylosing spondylitis patients. Samples of peripheral blood were taken, and for ankylosing spondylitis patients, synovial fluid was collected as well.

Overall study outcomes, separate from this receptor: Some TCR beta motif variants had previously been reported in synovial fluid and blood of reactive arthritis patients, which suggested common disease-initiation mechanisms. A TCR beta motif of several highly homologous amino acid variants appeared characteristic of blood from ankylosing spondylitis patients. The disease-linked clones were reported as significantly enriched in matched synovial fluid samples from ankylosing spondylitis patients. A CD8+ phenotype was shown by the disease-linked clones, which were found at relatively low frequencies in peripheral blood.

In the germline V gene, CDR1 corresponds to SGHRS and CDR2 to YFSETQ. The germline V and J ends show losses of 4 bases and 5 bases respectively, and no gene match explains 4 bases of the junction. The CDR3, from cysteine to phenylalanine, totals 14 residues. Only the CDR3 DNA stays, 42 bases, in frame from base 1. Remarks on this clonotype: Which antigen it targets is not known. No qualities accompany the bases; no much larger clone lies one base away.

Sequencing was carried out with an Illumina HiSeq 2500. TCR beta libraries were prepared by quantitative 5'-RACE with molecular barcodes. The study's processing was this. A new computational method based on a probabilistic model of VDJ rearrangement was used to identify disease-linked TCR variants. TCRdb reran the public reads through fastp at Q25 and MiXCR, keeping productive beta chains. For every CDR3 protein sequence, its rows merge into one entry that carries the most common genes and DNA. These V and J calls originate from TCRdb's pipeline instead of the authors' own analysis. The sample records 350,000 or so distinct CDR3 sequences, roughly 14% of which are singletons. The top ten clonotypes cover around 1% of the sample.

Input material: blood, either unsorted or a sorted T cell fraction (not recorded which). The receptor was isolated from a male donor with ankylosing spondylitis or in good health (not recorded which). The chain is encoded by TRBV5-1 joined to TRBJ2-2; TRBD1 lines up with 8 middle nucleotides. The DNA sequence is as follows: TGCGCCAGCAGCCTCAGGGGGCGAACCGGGGAGCTGTTTTTT. This gives the protein CASSLRGRTGELFF.